This T cell receptor beta chain stems from a study of radiotherapy plus CTLA-4 blockade in lung cancer. Patients had chemo-refractory metastatic non-small-cell lung cancer and received focal radiation plus CTLA-4 blockade that used ipilimumab. The repertoire was sequenced with immunoSEQ multiplex PCR; TCRdb's copy has only in-frame clones and lacks some. Of some 110,000 clones listed, 85% were seen once; the top ten hold under 3%. The germline CDR1 and CDR2 sequences are SGHTA and FQGNSA. Trimming shortened V by 8 bases and J by 6 bases, and 14 bases separated the two germline ends. The CDR3 runs to 12 residues.

This chain joins TRBV7-2 and TRBJ2-7; D is possibly TRBD1 (6 bases). This receptor was taken from a human donor with non-small cell lung cancer that progressed on radiotherapy plus ipilimumab. Some clones in this sample may be carry-over from other donors' samples. Specimen: peripheral blood, collected from a patient treated with radiotherapy plus ipilimumab. CDR3: CASGGIWSEQYF. For the CDR3, the DNA is TGTGCCAGCGGGGGCATTTGGTCCGAGCAGTACTTC.